The 26 T cell receptor beta chains below all came from one sample that was sequenced in a study of blood T cell repertoires in COVID-19. The data were produced by immunoSEQ multiplex PCR, yet TCRdb's version contains in-frame clones alone and is incomplete. Seen here are around 300,000 clones, 70% to 90% observed once, and the top ten hold 1.5% to 2%. The sequenced sample consisted of peripheral blood. These receptor sequences come from a woman aged 30 to 39 with COVID-19, enrolled during active disease.

The chain couples TRBV7-9 to TRBJ2-5, with 7 bases aligning to TRBD2. This CDR3 comprises 14 residues. CDR1 is SEHNR, CDR2 FQNEAQ, per germline (reference sequence). Trimming cost V 5 bases and J 1 base; bases outside gene matches: 4. The CDR3 nucleotides read TGTGCCAGCAGCCCAGGACTAGTCCAAGAGACCCAGTACTTC. Translation: CASSPGLVQETQYF.

The gene calls are TRBV28 and TRBJ1-2; D unresolved. The CDR3 spans 13 residues. Germline values: CDR1 MDHEN, CDR2 SYDVKM. V lost 2 bases, J lost 10 bases, and 14 bases lay in between. The CDR3 region is CASSLPRSADYTF. The CDR3 DNA is TGTGCCAGCAGTTTACCTCGGAGTGCGGACTACACCTTC.

The rearrangement links TRBV11-2 to TRBJ2-7; 9 bases are shared with TRBD1. V shed 5 bases, J shed 3 bases, and the junction held 5 bases outside the gene matches. The germline V gene encodes CDR1 SGHAT and CDR2 FQNNGV. This CDR3 has 14 residues. In nucleotides, the CDR3 is TGTGCCAGCAGCCATGACAGGGGGAACTACGAGCAGTACTTC. Its protein product is CASSHDRGNYEQYF.

The rearrangement joins TRBV27 to TRBJ2-1; possibly TRBD2 for D (7 bases). The CDR3 is made up of 15 amino acids. The V end was cut by 3 bases, the J end by 7 bases, with 16 bases between. Looked up from germline, CDR1 is MNHEY and CDR2 is SMNVEV (reference sequence). Written as DNA, the CDR3 is TGTGCCAGCAGTTTTAGGCGGGGGCAGGGGAATGAGCAGTTCTTC. It codes for CASSFRRGQGNEQFF.

The CDR3 protein is CASSTLFTPQETQYF. The CDR3 bases are TGTGCCAGTAGTACCCTTTTCACACCGCAAGAGACCCAGTACTTC. This chain links TRBV19 with TRBJ2-5; D call uncertain. Trimming removed 4 bases from V and 2 bases from J, with 14 bases in between. From germline, CDR1 is LNHDA and CDR2 SQIVND (reference sequence). The CDR3 totals 15 residues.

V is TRBV12-5 and J is TRBJ1-4; the D gene is possibly TRBD1 (5 bases). This CDR3 region has 18 residues. The germline V gene has CDR1 LGHNT and CDR2 FRNRAP. The V gene lost 7 bases and the J gene lost 0 bases, with 21 bases spanning the gap. The CDR3 nucleotides are TGTGCTAGTGCCCTGCGGGGCAGGGCGAGGACAACTAATGAAAAACTGTTTTTT. It translates to CASALRGRARTTNEKLFF.

This chain joins TRBV4-3 and TRBJ2-6; D gene unclear. The V gene lost 0 bases and the J gene lost 0 bases, with 6 bases spanning the gap. Germline V gene data show CDR1 as LGHNA and CDR2 as YSLEER. The CDR3 covers 16 residues. The CDR3 nucleotides are TGCGCCAGCAGCCAAGAAACAGCCTCTGGGGCCAACGTCCTGACTTTC. Amino acids: CASSQETASGANVLTF.

This chain joins TRBV6-1 and TRBJ2-4; 11 bases map to TRBD1. V lost 0 bases and J lost 9; bases outside the gene matches: 7. The CDR3 runs to 16 residues. Per the germline V gene, CDR1 is MNHNS and CDR2 is SASEGT. For the CDR3, the DNA is TGTGCCAGCAGTGAAGCGCTGGACAGGGGGCTAGGCATTCAGTACTTC. The encoded protein is CASSEALDRGLGIQYF.

The rearrangement joins TRBV7-9 to TRBJ1-1, with a possible D match to TRBD1 (5 bases). Germline V gene sequence: CDR1 SEHNR, CDR2 FQNEAQ (reference sequence). The CDR3 runs to 13 residues. Trimming took 5 bases from V and 1 from J, leaving 8 bases between them. The DNA of the CDR3 is TGTGCCAGCAGCCGGGACTGGAACACTGAAGCTTTCTTT. Its protein product is CASSRDWNTEAFF.

The chain employs TRBV19 and TRBJ1-2; TRBD1 matches 7 bases. J gave up 5 bases and V 8 bases, and 11 bases lay outside the gene matches. The length of the CDR3 is 14 residues. Per germline, CDR1 LNHDA and CDR2 SQIVND (reference sequence). The CDR3 loop reads CASDRDPWGYGYTF. CDR3 nucleotides: TGTGCCAGTGACAGGGATCCGTGGGGGTATGGCTACACCTTC.

The chain joins TRBV4-1 to TRBJ2-7; D perhaps matches TRBD2 (5 bases). The germline CDR1 and CDR2 sequences are MGHRA and YSYEKL. This CDR3 contains 13 residues. Trimming stripped 3 bases from V and 5 bases from J, with 11 bases between. The CDR3 spells CASSQSPGNEQYV. The CDR3 nucleotides are TGCGCCAGCAGCCAGTCCCCGGGGAACGAGCAGTACGTC.

This clone came up once. The chain combines TRBV5-8 with TRBJ2-5; possible D gene TRBD2, 6 bases. This CDR3 is 15 amino acids long. V lost 4 bases, J lost 1 base, and 14 bases lay in between. The germline V gene encodes CDR1 SGHTS and CDR2 YDEGEE. The CDR3 DNA follows: TGTGCCAGCAGCCCCCGGGAGCCATCCCAAGAGACCCAGTACTTC. This codes for CASSPREPSQETQYF.

As to this clone: An end of the junction differs from the germline gene, which may be a read error. The chain is built from TRBV2 and TRBJ2-1; a weak D match, TRBD2 (7 bases). The CDR3 loop spans 13 amino acids. The V gene's germline CDR1 is SNHLY and CDR2 FYNNEI. CDR3 coding DNA: TGTGCCAGCAGGGAAGTAGGGGGGGAGGAGCAGTTCTTC. Residues: CASREVGGEEQFF.

The V gene is TRBV3-1 (or the pseudogene TRBV3-2), the J gene TRBJ1-1, with 7 bases lining up with TRBD1. The V gene's germline CDR1 is LGHDT and CDR2 YNNKEL (reference sequence). The ends lost 4 bases at V and 4 bases at J; junction bases unmatched: 9. The CDR3 length is 15 residues. CDR3 DNA sequence: TGTGCCAGCAGCCCACGACAGGGACGTTTCACTGAAGCTTTCTTT. Its translation is CASSPRQGRFTEAFF.

The gene calls are TRBV19 and TRBJ1-5; 7 bases are a match to TRBD1. V gave up 1 base and J gave up 3 bases; unmatched junction bases: 3. From germline, CDR1 is LNHDA and CDR2 SQIVND (reference sequence). The CDR3 has 15 residues. The CDR3 DNA reads as TGTGCCAGTAGTATAGCAGGGGGTAACAATCAGCCCCAGCATTTT. Translating gives CASSIAGGNNQPQHF.

This clone was found once. The V gene is TRBV2, the J gene TRBJ1-1; 7 nucleotides align to TRBD1. J lost 4 bases, V lost 6 bases, and 5 bases had no gene match. Germline loops: CDR1 SNHLY, CDR2 FYNNEI. The CDR3 is 13 amino acids. The CDR3 spells CASRDGTATEAFF. The CDR3 nucleotides read TGTGCCAGCAGAGATGGGACAGCCACTGAAGCTTTCTTT.

The chain carries TRBV27 and TRBJ2-5, with D possibly being TRBD1 (6 bases). V was trimmed by 5 bases and J by 5 bases, leaving 21 bases between them. Germline assignment: CDR1 MNHEY and CDR2 SMNVEV (reference sequence). The CDR3 is 16 residues long. The CDR3 bases are TGTGCCAGCAGTGTTCTCTGGACAGATCGCGGCGAGACCCAGTACTTC. Protein sequence: CASSVLWTDRGETQYF.

This chain connects TRBV7-2 to TRBJ2-7, with D possibly being TRBD1 (6 bases). This CDR3 spans 14 amino acids. V lost 5 bases, J lost 0 bases, and 11 bases lay in between. The germline V gene has CDR1 SGHTA and CDR2 FQGNSA. The CDR3 protein is CASSPMGASYEQYF. CDR3 DNA: TGTGCCAGCAGCCCGATGGGGGCCTCCTACGAGCAGTACTTC.

The CDR3 sequence: CASSLGRYTDTQYF. The CDR3 DNA sequence: TGTGCCAGCAGTTTGGGCAGATACACAGATACGCAGTATTTT. The chain joins TRBV28 to TRBJ2-3; the D is unclear. Trimming cost V 3 bases and J 2 bases, with 9 bases left between them. The CDR3 covers 14 residues. Germline CDR1 is MDHEN and CDR2 is SYDVKM.

The V call is TRBV2, the J call TRBJ1-2; 9 bases match TRBD1. The J segment lost 5 bases and the V segment lost 7 bases, leaving 11 bases of the junction unmatched. The CDR3 loop spans 15 amino acids. Germline-derived CDR1 and CDR2 are SNHLY and FYNNEI. This CDR3 reads CASKREQGAYYGYTF. The DNA for the CDR3 is TGTGCCAGCAAGCGGGAACAGGGGGCGTATTATGGCTACACCTTC.

The chain joins TRBV19 to TRBJ1-2; D not certain. Looked up from germline, CDR1 is LNHDA and CDR2 is SQIVND (reference sequence). Between the trimmed V and J ends, which lost 6 bases and 6 bases, there was a span of 14 bases. The CDR3 runs 13 residues. Written as DNA, the CDR3 is TGTGCCAGTAGCCTGTGGTCCGGGGATGGCTACACCTTC. Translation gives CASSLWSGDGYTF. Full variable domain (missing parts from reference TRBV19 and TRBJ1-2): DGGITQSPKYLFRKEGQNVTLSCEQNLNHDAMYWYRQDPGQGLRLIYYSQIVNDFQKGDIAEGYSVSREKKESFPLTVTSAQKNPTAFYLCASSLWSGDGYTFGSGTRLTVV.

The CDR3 protein is CASAIEGMGGPSTDTQYF. The CDR3 region has the DNA TGTGCCAGCGCTATAGAAGGGATGGGGGGGCCTAGCACAGATACGCAGTATTTT. The chain joins TRBV2 to TRBJ2-3; perhaps TRBD2 as D (7 bases). Germline assignment: CDR1 SNHLY and CDR2 FYNNEI. The CDR3 is 18 amino acids. Trimming shortened V by 8 bases and J by 0 bases, and 24 bases separated the two germline ends.

The chain has TRBV18 and TRBJ2-7; D remains unclear. Per germline, CDR1 KGHSH and CDR2 LQKENI. V lost 2 bases and J lost 0, with 8 bases in between. There are 14 residues in the CDR3. The CDR3 reads CASSPTLSSYEQYF. DNA for the CDR3: TGTGCCAGCTCACCAACCCTTAGCTCCTACGAGCAGTACTTC.

This chain connects TRBV7-2 to TRBJ2-1; D might be TRBD2 (6 bases). Germline V CDR1 and CDR2: SGHTA, FQGNSA. With 6 bases removed from V and 6 bases from J, the gap between germline ends came to 9 bases. This CDR3 is 12 amino acids long. CDR3 protein: CASRTGVNEQFF. The CDR3 nucleotides are TGTGCCAGCAGGACGGGAGTCAATGAGCAGTTCTTC.

The V gene is TRBV9, the J gene TRBJ1-3; possibly TRBD1 for D (6 bases). V gave up 3 bases and J gave up 0 bases, with 13 bases separating them. CDR3 length: 16 amino acids. CDR1 and CDR2 from the germline V gene are SGDLS and YYNGEE. In DNA form, the CDR3 reads TGTGCCAGCAGCGCAGACGACAGGAGCTCTGGAAACACCATATATTTT. Protein sequence: CASSADDRSSGNTIYF. Looking up the rest from reference TRBV9 and TRBJ1-3 gives the full variable domain: DSGVTQTPKHLITATGQRVTLRCSPRSGDLSVYWYQQSLDQGLQFLIQYYNGEERAKGNILERFSAQQFPDLHSELNLSSLELGDSALYFCASSADDRSSGNTIYFGEGSWLTVV.

The chain carries TRBV4-3 and TRBJ2-7; 10 bases match TRBD1. Germline CDR1 and CDR2: LGHNA and YSLEER. V was clipped by 4 bases and J by 2 bases; unmatched bases: 5. This CDR3 has 15 residues. The CDR3 protein is CASSPGQGVAYEQYF. Here the CDR3 DNA reads TGCGCCAGCAGCCCCGGACAGGGGGTAGCCTACGAGCAGTACTTC.